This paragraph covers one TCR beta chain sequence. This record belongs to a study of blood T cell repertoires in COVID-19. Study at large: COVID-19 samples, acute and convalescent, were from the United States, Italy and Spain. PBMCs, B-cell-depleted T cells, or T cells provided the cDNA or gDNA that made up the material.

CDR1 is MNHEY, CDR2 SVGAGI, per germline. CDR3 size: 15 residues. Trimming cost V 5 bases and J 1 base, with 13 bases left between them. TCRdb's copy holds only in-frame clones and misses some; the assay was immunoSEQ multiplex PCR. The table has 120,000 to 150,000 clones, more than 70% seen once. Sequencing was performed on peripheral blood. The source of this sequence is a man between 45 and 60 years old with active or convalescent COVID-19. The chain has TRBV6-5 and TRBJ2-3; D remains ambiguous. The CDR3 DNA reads TGTGCCAGCAGTAGATCCATCCAGGGCACAGATACGCAGTATTTT. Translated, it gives CASSRSIQGTDTQYF.